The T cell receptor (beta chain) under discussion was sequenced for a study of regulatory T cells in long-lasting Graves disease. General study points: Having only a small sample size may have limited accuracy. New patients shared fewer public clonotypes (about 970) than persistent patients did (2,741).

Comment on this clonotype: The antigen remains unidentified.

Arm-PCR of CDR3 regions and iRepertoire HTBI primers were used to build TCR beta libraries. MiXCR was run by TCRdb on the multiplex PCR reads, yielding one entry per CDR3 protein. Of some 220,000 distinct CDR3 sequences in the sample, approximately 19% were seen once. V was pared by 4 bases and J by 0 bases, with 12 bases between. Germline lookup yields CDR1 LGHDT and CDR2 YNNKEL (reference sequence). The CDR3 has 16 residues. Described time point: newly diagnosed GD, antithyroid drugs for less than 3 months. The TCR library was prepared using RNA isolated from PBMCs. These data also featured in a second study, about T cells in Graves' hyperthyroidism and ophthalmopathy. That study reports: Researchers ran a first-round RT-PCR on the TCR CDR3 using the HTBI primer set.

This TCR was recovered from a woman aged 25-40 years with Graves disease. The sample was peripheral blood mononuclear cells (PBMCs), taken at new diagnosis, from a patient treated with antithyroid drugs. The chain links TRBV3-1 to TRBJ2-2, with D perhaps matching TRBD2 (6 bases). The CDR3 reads CASSPPSGANTGELFF. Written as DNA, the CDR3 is TGTGCCAGCAGCCCCCCTTCGGGGGCGAACACCGGGGAGCTGTTTTTT.